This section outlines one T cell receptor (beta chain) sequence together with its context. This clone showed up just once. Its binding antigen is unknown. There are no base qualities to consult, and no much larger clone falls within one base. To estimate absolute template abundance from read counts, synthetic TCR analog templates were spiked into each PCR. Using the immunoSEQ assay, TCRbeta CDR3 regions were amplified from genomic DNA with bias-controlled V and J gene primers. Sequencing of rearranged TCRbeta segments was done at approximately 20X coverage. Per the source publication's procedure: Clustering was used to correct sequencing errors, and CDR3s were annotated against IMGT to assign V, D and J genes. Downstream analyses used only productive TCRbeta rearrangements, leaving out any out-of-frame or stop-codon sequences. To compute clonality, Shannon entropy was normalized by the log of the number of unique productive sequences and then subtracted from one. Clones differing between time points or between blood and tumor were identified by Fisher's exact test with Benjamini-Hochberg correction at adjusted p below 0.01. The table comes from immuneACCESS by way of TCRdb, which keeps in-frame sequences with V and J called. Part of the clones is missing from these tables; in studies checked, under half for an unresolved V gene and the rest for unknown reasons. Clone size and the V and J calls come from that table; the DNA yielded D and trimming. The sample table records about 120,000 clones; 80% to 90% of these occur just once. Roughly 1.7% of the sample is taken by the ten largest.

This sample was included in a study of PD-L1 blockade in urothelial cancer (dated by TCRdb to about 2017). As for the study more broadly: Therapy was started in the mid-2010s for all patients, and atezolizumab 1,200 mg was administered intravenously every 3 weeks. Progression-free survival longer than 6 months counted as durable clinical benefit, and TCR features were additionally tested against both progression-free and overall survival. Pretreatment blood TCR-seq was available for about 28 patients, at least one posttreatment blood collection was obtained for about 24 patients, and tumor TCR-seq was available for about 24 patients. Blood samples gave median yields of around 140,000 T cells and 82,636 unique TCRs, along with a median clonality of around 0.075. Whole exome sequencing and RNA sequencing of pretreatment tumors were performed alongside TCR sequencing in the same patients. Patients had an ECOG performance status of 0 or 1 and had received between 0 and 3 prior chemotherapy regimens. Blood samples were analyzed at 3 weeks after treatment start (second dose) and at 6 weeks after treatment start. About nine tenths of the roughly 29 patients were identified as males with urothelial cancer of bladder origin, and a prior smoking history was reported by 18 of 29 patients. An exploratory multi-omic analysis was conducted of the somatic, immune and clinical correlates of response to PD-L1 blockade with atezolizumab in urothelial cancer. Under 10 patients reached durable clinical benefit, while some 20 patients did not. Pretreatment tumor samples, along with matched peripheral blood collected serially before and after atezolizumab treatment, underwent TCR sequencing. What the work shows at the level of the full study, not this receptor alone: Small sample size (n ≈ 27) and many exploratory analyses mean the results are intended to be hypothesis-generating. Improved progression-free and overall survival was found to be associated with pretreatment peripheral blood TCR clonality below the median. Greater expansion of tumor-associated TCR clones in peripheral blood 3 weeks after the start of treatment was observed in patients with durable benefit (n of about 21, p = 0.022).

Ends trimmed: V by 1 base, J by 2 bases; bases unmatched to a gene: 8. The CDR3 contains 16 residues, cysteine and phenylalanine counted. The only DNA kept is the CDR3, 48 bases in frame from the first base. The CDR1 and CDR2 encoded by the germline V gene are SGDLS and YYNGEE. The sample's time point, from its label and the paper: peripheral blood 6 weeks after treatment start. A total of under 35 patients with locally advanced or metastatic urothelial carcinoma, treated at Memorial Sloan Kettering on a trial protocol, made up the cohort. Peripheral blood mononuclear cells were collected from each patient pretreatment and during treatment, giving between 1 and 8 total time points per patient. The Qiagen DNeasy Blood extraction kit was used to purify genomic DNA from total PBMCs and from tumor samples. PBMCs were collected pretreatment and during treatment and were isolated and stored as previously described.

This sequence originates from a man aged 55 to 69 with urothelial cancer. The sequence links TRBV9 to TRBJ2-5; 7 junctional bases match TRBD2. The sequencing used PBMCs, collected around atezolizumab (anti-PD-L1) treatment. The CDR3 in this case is CASSVSSGASQETQYF. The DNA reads TGTGCCAGCAGCGTATCAAGCGGGGCTTCTCAAGAGACCCAGTACTTC.